Listed here is a single TCR beta chain. Its antigen is not identified. These data are taken from a study of a mutant IDH1 vaccine in newly diagnosed glioma. Study-level background: Treatment recipients were approximately 62% male and around 40% female, and their mean age was around 37 years. Prior therapy was radiotherapy, temozolomide, or both; most received both.

TCRdb keeps only in-frame clones here, not all; method: immunoSEQ multiplex PCR. This sample carries nearly 25,000 clones, 82% of them seen once, and the ten largest clones take about 3.8%. The time point was: week 47, end of study. Vaccination comprised doses that each held 300 ug of mutant IDH1 20-mer peptide, plus topical imiquimod. Each tumor in the donors was a new WHO grade 3 or 4 astrocytoma, IDH1-mutant and ATRX-lost. CDR3 length equals 17 residues. With V trimmed by 6 bases and J by 0 bases, 6 bases remained unmatched. Germline assignment: CDR1 SNHLY and CDR2 FYNNEI. The source is a man in his forties or fifties with glioma. Some clones in this sample may be carry-over from other donors' samples. Sample: PBMCs, taken from a glioma patient whose treatment included an IDH1 peptide vaccine. The chain joins TRBV2 to TRBJ2-3, with 13 positions matching TRBD2. This CDR3 is CASRLGLAGESTDTQYF. CDR3 bases: TGTGCCAGCAGACTTGGACTAGCGGGGGAGAGCACAGATACGCAGTATTTT.